The 26 T cell receptor beta chains below were found in one sample sequenced in a study of response to subunit inactivated influenza vaccine (dated 2018 in TCRdb). Library creation used RT-PCR. The sequencing machine was an Illumina HiSeq 2500. The raw public data were reprocessed by TCRdb itself: fastp quality trimming at Q25, MiXCR clonotype calling, in-frame beta chains only. Rows merge per CDR3 protein into single entries with the most common DNA and genes. The sample profile shows about 700,000 distinct CDR3 sequences; 14% of them were found once. 7.5% to 8% of the sample is held by the ten biggest clonotypes. This specimen was PBMCs from blood, taken 14 to 15 days before vaccination. Source of these receptors: a man over 45 who received an inactivated influenza vaccine. Donor details come from another sample of the same person, matched by shared clones.

In its sample, this clonotype was seen many times. The CDR3 bases are TGTGCCAGCAGCTTAGGGGGTGGGGGGAGTTCCTACAATGAGCAGTTCTTC. This gives the protein CASSLGGGGSSYNEQFF. This rearrangement joins TRBV11-2 to TRBJ2-1; D perhaps matches TRBD2 (6 bases). The V end lost 1 base, the J end lost 1 base, and 14 bases lay between the germline ends. The CDR3 consists of 17 residues. The V gene's germline CDR1 is SGHAT and CDR2 FQNNGV.

This chain uses TRBV5-1 with TRBJ2-1; TRBD2 agrees at 10 bases. Germline V gene data show CDR1 as SGHRS and CDR2 as YFSETQ. The CDR3 length is 16 residues. J was trimmed by 4 bases and V by 3 bases; bases with no gene match: 7. This CDR3 reads CASSYISGRSYNEQFF. The CDR3 DNA follows: TGCGCCAGCAGCTATATTAGCGGGAGGTCGTACAATGAGCAGTTCTTC.

There are a few counts of this clonotype. The chain links TRBV2 to TRBJ2-5; D gene ambiguous. This CDR3 is built from 13 residues. Germline CDR1 reads SNHLY; CDR2 reads FYNNEI. Trimming took off 5 bases at V and 1 base at J, with 8 bases between the two ends. The CDR3 sequence: CASSSGIQETQYF. Written as DNA, the CDR3 is TGTGCCAGCAGTTCTGGTATCCAAGAGACCCAGTACTTC.

This clonotype appeared a few times. The chain is built from TRBV12-3 or TRBV12-4 and TRBJ2-7, with D possibly matching TRBD1 (6 bases). This CDR3 is built from 17 residues. Trimming pared 4 bases from V and 6 bases from J, leaving 25 bases between. CDR3 residues: CASSSRLQGQGLGEQYF. CDR3 bases: TGTGCCAGCAGTTCCCGACTGCAGGGGCAGGGGTTAGGCGAGCAGTACTTC.

A few counts support this clonotype. The rearrangement joins TRBV5-1 to TRBJ2-1; 8 bases agree with TRBD2. Trimming cost V 7 bases and J 4 bases; bases outside gene matches: 7. The CDR3 is made up of 14 amino acids. In germline, CDR1 is SGHRS, CDR2 YFSETQ. CDR3 protein: CASESGSSYNEQFF. Here the CDR3 DNA reads TGCGCCAGCGAAAGCGGGAGTTCATACAATGAGCAGTTCTTC.

The rearrangement uses TRBV12-3 or TRBV12-4 and TRBJ2-7, with D unclear. The V end lost 3 bases, the J end lost 9 bases, and 15 bases lay between the germline ends. The CDR3 spans 13 residues. CDR3 nucleotide sequence: TGTGCCAGCAGTTTGACACCATATGAACCGCAGTACTTC. Residues: CASSLTPYEPQYF.

The V gene is TRBV6-6, the J gene TRBJ2-3; D is undetermined. The CDR3 loop spans 12 amino acids. Trimming stripped 7 bases from V and 8 bases from J, with 13 bases between. The germline CDR1 and CDR2 sequences are MNHNY and SVGAGI (reference sequence). The CDR3 loop reads CASTTAMGTQYF. The CDR3 DNA reads TGTGCCAGCACGACGGCGATGGGTACGCAGTATTTT.

This clonotype was observed a few times. The V gene is TRBV5-1, the J gene TRBJ2-5; the D gene is possibly TRBD2 (5 bases). The CDR3 is 13 amino acids. V was cut by 4 bases and J by 5 bases, with 12 bases left in between. CDR1 and CDR2 (germline): SGHRS, YFSETQ. CDR3 in amino acids: CASSHSREETQYF. The CDR3 coding sequence is TGCGCCAGCAGCCACTCTAGGGAGGAGACCCAGTACTTC. The whole variable domain, filled in from reference TRBV5-1 and TRBJ2-5, reads KAGVTQTPRYLIKTRGQQVTLSCSPISGHRSVSWYQQTPGQGLQFLFEYFSETQRNKGNFPGRFSGRQFSNSRSEMNVSTLELGDSALYLCASSHSREETQYFGPGTRLLVL.

There are a few counts of this clonotype. The rearrangement uses TRBV13 and TRBJ2-1; TRBD1 matches at 7 bases. The V segment lost 5 bases and the J segment 8 bases; nucleotides outside the gene matches: 12. The CDR3 is 15 amino acids. In germline, CDR1 is PRHDT, CDR2 FYEKMQ (reference sequence). The CDR3 nucleotides are TGTGCCAGCAGCGACAGGGTAAAATGGGGGCATGAGCAGTTCTTC. Protein product: CASSDRVKWGHEQFF.

This clonotype was observed once. V is TRBV20-1 and J is TRBJ2-2, with 10 bases fitting TRBD2. The CDR3 runs to 15 residues. The germline gives CDR1 DFQATT, CDR2 SNEGSKA (reference sequence). The J segment lost 3 bases and the V segment lost 5 bases, leaving 6 bases of the junction unmatched. The CDR3 loop is CSAGGLAFDTGELFF. DNA for the CDR3: TGCAGTGCTGGGGGACTAGCGTTCGACACCGGGGAGCTGTTTTTT.

This clonotype occurred a few times. The chain carries TRBV24-1 and TRBJ1-2; perhaps TRBD1 as D (6 bases). The CDR3 contains 14 residues. Looked up from germline, CDR1 is KGHDR and CDR2 is SFDVKD. Trimming took off 4 bases at V and 5 bases at J, with 13 bases between the two ends. The CDR3 reads CATSDPSQGYGYTF. The CDR3 bases are TGTGCCACCAGTGACCCATCGCAGGGGTATGGCTACACCTTC.

This chain links TRBV27 with TRBJ2-7; D gene ambiguous. This CDR3 has 12 amino acids. The V gene lost 6 bases and the J gene lost 5 bases, with 11 bases spanning the gap. From germline, CDR1 is MNHEY and CDR2 SMNVEV (reference sequence). CDR3 nucleotide sequence: TGTGCCAGCAGGATCTATGGGCACGAGCAGTACTTC. It codes for CASRIYGHEQYF.

This clonotype came up a few times. The gene calls are TRBV6-1 and TRBJ2-1; 10 bases match TRBD2. The CDR3 has 17 residues. Looked up from germline, CDR1 is MNHNS and CDR2 is SASEGT. J was trimmed by 8 bases and V by 6 bases; bases with no gene match: 16. The CDR3 coding sequence is TGTGCCAGCAGCCATCTCGGAAGCGGGGGGGCTAGGGATGAGCAGTTCTTC. Its translation: CASSHLGSGGARDEQFF.

The chain combines TRBV2 with TRBJ1-2; D remains unclear. The V end lost 6 bases, the J end lost 2 bases, and 13 bases lay between the germline ends. Germline CDR1 reads SNHLY; CDR2 reads FYNNEI. CDR3 length: 14 residues. The CDR3 loop is CASRESKANYGYTF. The CDR3 DNA is TGTGCCAGCAGGGAGTCCAAGGCGAACTATGGCTACACCTTC.

The V gene is TRBV20-1, the J gene TRBJ2-7; 8 nucleotides align to TRBD1. The germline gives CDR1 DFQATT, CDR2 SNEGSKA (reference sequence). V gave up 1 base and J gave up 0 bases; unmatched junction bases: 11. This CDR3 region has 17 residues. As DNA, the CDR3 is TGCAGTGCTAGAGGGCCCCTGGACAGGGCGAGCTCCTACGAGCAGTACTTC. Amino acids: CSARGPLDRASSYEQYF.

This clonotype was found once. The V and J genes are TRBV7-9 and TRBJ2-1, with D unclear. V was shortened by 1 base and J by 8 bases, with 12 bases between the two germline ends. This CDR3 is 14 amino acids long. CDR1 and CDR2 (germline): SEHNR, FQNEAQ (reference sequence). CDR3 loop: CASSLDRSWDEQFF. The CDR3 nucleotides are TGTGCCAGCAGCTTAGATCGTTCCTGGGATGAGCAGTTCTTC. Full variable domain (outside the CDR3, taken from reference TRBV7-9 and TRBJ2-1): DTGVSQNPRHKITKRGQNVTFRCDPISEHNRLYWYRQTLGQGPEFLTYFQNEAQLEKSRLLSDRFSAERPKGSFSTLEIQRTEQGDSAMYLCASSLDRSWDEQFFGPGTRLTVL.

This clonotype was seen many times. The CDR3: CASSEEGITEAFF. CDR3 DNA: TGTGCCAGCAGCGAGGAAGGAATTACTGAAGCTTTCTTT. The V call is TRBV7-9, the J call TRBJ1-1; unclear D gene. This CDR3 region has 13 residues. V was clipped by 5 bases and J by 5 bases, with 12 bases between them. The germline gives CDR1 SEHNR, CDR2 FQNEAQ (reference sequence).

This clonotype has only a few counts. In DNA form, the CDR3 reads TGTGCCAGCAGCTTGATAGTAACCCAAGAGACCCAGTACTTC. Residues: CASSLIVTQETQYF. V is TRBV5-6 and J is TRBJ2-5, with unresolved D. The CDR3 sequence is 14 residues long. V was trimmed by 1 base and J by 1 base, leaving 8 bases between them. Germline V gene data show CDR1 as SGHDT and CDR2 as YYEEEE.

There are many counts of this clonotype. The chain is built from TRBV5-1 and TRBJ2-1, with D perhaps TRBD2 (7 bases). V dropped 0 bases and J dropped 3 bases, with 10 bases sitting between them. The germline V gene has CDR1 SGHRS and CDR2 YFSETQ. The CDR3 length is 15 residues. In DNA form, the CDR3 reads TGCGCCAGCAGCTTGGAGGGGGGGGGCTACAATGAGCAGTTCTTC. Its protein is CASSLEGGGYNEQFF.

This clonotype came up a few times. The V and J genes are TRBV9 and TRBJ2-7, with D perhaps TRBD1 (5 bases). The V gene lost 0 bases and the J gene lost 2 bases, with 15 bases spanning the gap. This CDR3 is built from 16 residues. CDR1 is SGDLS and CDR2 is YYNGEE in the germline V gene. CDR3 DNA: TGTGCCAGCAGCGTAGCTGGGGCGGCAGATACCTACGAGCAGTACTTC. Translating gives CASSVAGAADTYEQYF.

This clonotype has ten or more counts. The chain recombines TRBV4-2 with TRBJ2-5; 9 nucleotides agree with TRBD2. Germline-derived CDR1 and CDR2 are LGHNA and YNFKEQ. Unmatched junction bases numbered 7, after V lost 1 base and J lost 7 bases. The CDR3 contains 15 residues. The CDR3 nucleotides read TGTGCCAGCAGCCAAGTTTTAGCGGGAGTCGTGACCCAGTACTTC. Translation: CASSQVLAGVVTQYF.

The CDR3 region is CASSLNRGNPATFF. The CDR3 region has the DNA TGTGCCAGCAGCTTGAACAGGGGGAACCCGGCTACTTTCTTT. The J gene is TRBJ1-1, the V gene TRBV7-2; 8 bases are shared with TRBD1. The CDR3 is made up of 14 amino acids. Germline loops: CDR1 SGHTA, CDR2 FQGNSA. The V gene end was trimmed by 3 bases and the J gene end by 12 bases; junction bases not matched to a gene: 12.

This clonotype was detected a few times. V and J are TRBV10-3 and TRBJ2-5; TRBD1 agrees at 8 bases. CDR3 length: 14 amino acids. Trimming at V came to 7 bases and at J to 3 bases, leaving 7 bases not matched to a gene. CDR1 and CDR2 (germline): ENHRY, SYGVKD. CDR3 coding DNA: TGTGCCATCAAGGCCCAGGGGGCAGAAGAGACCCAGTACTTC. It translates to CAIKAQGAEETQYF.

This chain connects TRBV10-3 to TRBJ2-3, with D possibly matching TRBD1 (5 bases). This CDR3 spans 18 amino acids. The V and J ends lost 4 bases and 0 bases respectively, with 20 bases between them. CDR1 is ENHRY, CDR2 SYGVKD, per germline. The CDR3 DNA is TGTGCCATCAGTGGGACACTGGCCAGGGAAGTGAGCACAGATACGCAGTATTTT. Protein: CAISGTLAREVSTDTQYF.

There are many counts of this clonotype. This chain uses TRBV29-1 with TRBJ2-1; perhaps TRBD2 as D (6 bases). CDR1 and CDR2 from the germline V gene are SQVTM and ANQGSEA. V lost 6 bases to trimming and J lost 9 bases, with 12 bases between them. This CDR3 has 11 residues. The CDR3 loop reads CSVRTEGEQFF. The DNA of the CDR3 is TGCAGCGTCCGGACGGAGGGTGAGCAGTTCTTC.

This chain links TRBV6-5 with TRBJ2-7; TRBD1 matches 7 bases. The junction had 12 bases not matched to a gene; V was cut back by 4 bases and J by 3 bases. The CDR3 covers 16 residues. The germline V gene encodes CDR1 MNHEY and CDR2 SVGAGI. CDR3 in amino acids: CASSFNRDSVFYEQYF. In DNA, the CDR3 is TGTGCCAGCAGTTTTAACCGGGACAGCGTCTTCTACGAGCAGTACTTC.